The entry below describes one T cell receptor (beta chain). Its matching antigen is unknown. The germline V gene encodes CDR1 LNHDA and CDR2 SQIVND (reference sequence). This CDR3 has 15 residues. The entry originates in a study of CXCR3-negative and CXCR3-positive naive CD8 T cells. UMI labels and 5' RACE were used to prepare the TRB cDNA libraries. TCRdb re-called the 5' RACE reads and catalogs CDR3 proteins one per entry, DNA excluded. Recorded here are 90,000 to 100,000 distinct CDR3 sequences; the top ten clones represent around 1.7%. Whole-study results and caveats: Higher TRB CDR3 hydrophobicity marked CXCR3-positive naive cells relative to CXCR3-negative naive cells. Similarly elevated diversity marked both naive subsets, with memory CD8+ cells showing far lower diversity. Most assays used freshly isolated PBMCs, as cryopreservation partially reduced CXCR3.

CD45RO-CCR7+CD27+CD95- defined naive CD8+ T cells. The TCR comes from a human donor in good health. Some clones in this sample may be carry-over from other donors' samples. The V gene is TRBV19, the J gene TRBJ1-1. Sequenced sample: naive CXCR3- CD8+ T cells from blood. The subset: CD45RO-CCR7+CD27+CD95- naive CD8+ T cells lacking CXCR3 (TNR3-). CDR3 region: CASSIAGGSFTEAFF.